The 3 T cell receptor beta chains below all came from one sample that was sequenced in a study of Graves' ophthalmopathy and Graves' hyperthyroidism. Amplification of TCR beta CDR3 regions used RNA transcripts. Following a first-round RT-PCR that used HTBI primers, a second-round multiplex PCR was carried out. TCRdb itself ran the multiplex PCR reads through MiXCR, one entry per CDR3 protein. Of hundreds of thousands of distinct CDR3 sequences listed, 20% to 25% are singletons. The specimen was peripheral blood. The receptors were gathered from a woman under 30 with stable Graves' hyperthyroidism.

This clonotype has more than one count but fewer than ten. One base away lies a much larger clone, so this may be a sequencing read error. The chain uses TRBV5-1 and TRBJ1-1; D unclear. The CDR3 extends over 13 amino acids. Germline assignment: CDR1 SGHRS and CDR2 YFSETQ. Trimming took off 4 bases at V and 6 bases at J, with 13 bases between the two ends. The CDR3 here is CASSLDGRSEAFF. For the CDR3, the DNA is TGCGCCAGCAGCCTGGACGGACGGTCTGAAGCTTTCTTT.

This clonotype was found many times. The J gene is TRBJ2-7, the V gene TRBV7-8; 8 bases match TRBD2. Looked up from germline, CDR1 is SGHVS and CDR2 is FQNEAQ. The V gene end was trimmed by 1 base and the J gene end by 4 bases; junction bases not matched to a gene: 9. The CDR3 is 16 amino acids. Here the CDR3 reads CASSLGIAGGGYEQYF. CDR3 nucleotides: TGTGCCAGCAGCTTAGGAATTGCGGGAGGAGGGTACGAGCAGTACTTC.

This clonotype was counted only a few times. The chain is built from TRBV4-1 and TRBJ2-7; the D is unclear. Germline lookup yields CDR1 MGHRA and CDR2 YSYEKL. The CDR3 has 15 amino acids. Trimming left V 0 bases short and J 2 bases short, with 11 bases between. The CDR3 region has the DNA TGCGCCAGCAGCCAAGACAGGTCACTCGCCTACGAGCAGTACTTC. Encoded protein: CASSQDRSLAYEQYF.